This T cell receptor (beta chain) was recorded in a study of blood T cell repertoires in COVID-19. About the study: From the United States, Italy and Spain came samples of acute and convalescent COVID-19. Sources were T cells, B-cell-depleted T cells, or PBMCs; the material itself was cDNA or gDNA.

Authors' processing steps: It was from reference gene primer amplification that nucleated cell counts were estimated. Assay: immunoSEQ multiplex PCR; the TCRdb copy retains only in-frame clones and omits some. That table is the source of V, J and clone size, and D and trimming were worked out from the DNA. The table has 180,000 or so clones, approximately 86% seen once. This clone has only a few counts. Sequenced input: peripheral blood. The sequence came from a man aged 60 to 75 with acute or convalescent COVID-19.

CDR3 DNA sequence: TGTGCCAGCCGCCCCCTACGGGGGGGCTACGAGCAGTACTTC. It translates to CASRPLRGGYEQYF. V and J are TRBV28 and TRBJ2-7, with 8 bases lining up with TRBD2. Germline trimming cut 8 bases from V and 3 bases from J; bases unmatched to any gene: 9. The CDR3 loop spans 14 amino acids. The germline V gene encodes CDR1 MDHEN and CDR2 SYDVKM.